The rows below give T cell receptor beta chains drawn from one sample of a study of T cells in Graves' hyperthyroidism and ophthalmopathy. TCRdb ran MiXCR on the multiplex PCR reads and lists one entry per CDR3 protein. The sample gives some 50,000 distinct CDR3 sequences, roughly 51% of which show up once; 34% is in the top ten. Sequencing input: peripheral blood or thyroid tissue (not recorded which). The source is a man aged 18 to 30 with Graves' hyperthyroidism. Both conserved end residues are part of each CDR3. The D gene is left open where the match is weak. The listing skips clone size in some rows; elsewhere it reads once, few, many or a size class.

TRBV12-3/TRBV12-4,many,TRBJ1-6,.,TGTGCCAGCAGTTTTGGCAGAGTGGGTTCACCCCTCCACTTT,CASSFGRVGSPLHF
TRBV4-1,once,TRBJ2-7,.,TGCGCCAGCAGCGCGGGGGCGGGCGAGCAGTACTTC,CASSAGAGEQYF
TRBV15,.,TRBJ1-1,TRBD1,TGTGCCTCCAAAGGACAGGGCGGGACTGAAGCTTTCTTT,CASKGQGGTEAFF
TRBV2,.,TRBJ2-2,TRBD1,TGTGCCAGCAGATCACAGGGGGCAGGGGAGCTGTTTTTT,CASRSQGAGELFF
TRBV15,.,TRBJ2-7,TRBD2,TGTGCCACCAGCAGAGTGCCGGGAGGGGGCTCCTACGAGCAGTACTTC,CATSRVPGGGSYEQYF
TRBV24-1,many,TRBJ2-2,.,TGTGCCACCAGTAAGAGCGCGAACACCGGGGAGCTGTTTTTT,CATSKSANTGELFF
TRBV6-5,many,TRBJ1-5,.,TGTGCCAGCAGTCCCTTGATCAATCAGCCCCAGCATTTT,CASSPLINQPQHF
TRBV2,.,TRBJ2-5,.,TGTGCTATAAGACTCCTAGCGTCAGAGACCCAGTACTTC,CAIRLLASETQYF
TRBV6-1,many,TRBJ1-6,.,TGTGCCAGCAGTATCAGTTATAATTCACCCCTCCACTTT,CASSISYNSPLHF
TRBV20-1,.,TRBJ2-7,TRBD2,TGCAGTGCTACGCATCGGCTAGCGGGGGGGCGCTACGAGCAGTACTTC,CSATHRLAGGRYEQYF
TRBV10-3,.,TRBJ2-5,TRBD1,TGTGCCATCAGGGGACAGCTCCAAGAGACCCAGTACTTC,CAIRGQLQETQYF
TRBV7-9,.,TRBJ1-6,TRBD1,TGTGCCAGCAGCTTGGGACAGGGGACCTATAATTCACCCCTCCACTTT,CASSLGQGTYNSPLHF
TRBV5-1,many,TRBJ1-4,TRBD1,TGCGCCAGCAGCCTTCGACAGGGTGAGGAAAAACTGTTTTTT,CASSLRQGEEKLFF
TRBV30,once,TRBJ1-5,.,TGTGCCTGGAGGGGGCAAAGTAGCAATCAGCCCCAGCATTTT,CAWRGQSSNQPQHF
TRBV6-1,many,TRBJ2-7,.,TGTGCCAGCAGGATAGGGAGGTCCTACGAGCAGTACTTC,CASRIGRSYEQYF
TRBV6-2/TRBV6-3,many,TRBJ2-7,TRBD2,TGTGCCAGCAGTCCACTAGCGGGAGGTTGGTACGAGCAGTACTTC,CASSPLAGGWYEQYF
TRBV29-1,.,TRBJ1-4,.,TGCAGCGTTGGGGCAGCCGCGGGTGATGAAAAACTGTTTTTT,CSVGAAAGDEKLFF
TRBV15,.,TRBJ1-1,.,TGTGCCACCAGCCCCGACTGGGGGAACACTGAAGCTTTCTTT,CATSPDWGNTEAFF
TRBV2,.,TRBJ1-2,.,TGTGCCAGCAGTGATCATGAGGTAAAGGATGGCTACACCTTC,CASSDHEVKDGYTF
TRBV10-3,.,TRBJ1-1,TRBD1,TGTGCCATCAGTGAGCTGACAGGGGTCGCTGAAGCTTTCTTT,CAISELTGVAEAFF
TRBV29-1,many,TRBJ2-3,.,TGCAGCGTCCTGAACAAGGTTCCAGATACGCAGTATTTT,CSVLNKVPDTQYF
TRBV10-3,.,TRBJ2-7,.,TGTGCCATCAGTGAGTCACCGGGATACTACGAGCAGTACTTC,CAISESPGYYEQYF
TRBV7-2,.,TRBJ2-7,.,TGTGCCAGCAGCTTAGCCCAATCCTACGAGCAGTACTTC,CASSLAQSYEQYF
TRBV20-1,.,TRBJ2-5,.,TGCAGTTCCGTCGAGGCAGAGACCCAGTACTTC,CSSVEAETQYF
TRBV5-6,many,TRBJ2-2,TRBD2,TGTGCCAGCAGCGCAACGGGTCCTAGCGGTTACGGGGAGCTGTTTTTT,CASSATGPSGYGELFF
TRBV19,.,TRBJ1-1,.,TGTGCCAGTACGGGGCCCCGAGTGGTCGAAGCTTTCTTT,CASTGPRVVEAFF
TRBV5-6,many,TRBJ1-4,.,TGTGCCAGCAGCTCCCATATCGCTGGGCGTCGGGGTGAAAAACTGTTTTTT,CASSSHIAGRRGEKLFF
TRBV5-1,many,TRBJ1-6,.,TGCGCCAGCAGCTTTGAGAGGGATTCACCCCTCCACTTT,CASSFERDSPLHF
TRBV7-2,.,TRBJ1-1,.,TGTGCCAGCAGCTTGGTCCCGGACACCAACACTGGAGCTTTCTTT,CASSLVPDTNTGAFF
TRBV7-8,many,TRBJ2-7,.,TGTGCCAGCAGCTTAGGACCGGGGAAATTCTACGAGCAGTACTTC,CASSLGPGKFYEQYF
TRBV7-6,.,TRBJ2-7,.,TGTGCCAGCAGAGGGGGGTCCTACGAGCAGTACTTC,CASRGGSYEQYF
TRBV5-6,few,TRBJ2-3,TRBD2,TGTGCCAGCCAACAGGGACTAAAGCGGGGGGCCCTCCCAGATACGCAGTATTTT,CASQQGLKRGALPDTQYF
TRBV7-2,once,TRBJ2-7,TRBD2,TGTGCCAGCAGCTTCCTTTCCCGGGAGGGCAGCTACGAGCGGTACTTC,CASSFLSREGSYERYF
TRBV7-2,.,TRBJ1-5,.,TGTGCCAGCAGCTCCGGACAGCGGGAGCCCCAGCATTTT,CASSSGQREPQHF
TRBV20-1,.,TRBJ2-7,TRBD1,TGCAGTGCTAGGAGACAGGGATTATGGTACGGGCAGTACTTT,CSARRQGLWYGQYF
TRBV10-3,many,TRBJ2-2,.,TGTGCCATCAGTGAGTCGATGTTAGGGGCCAGCGGGGAGCTGTTTTTT,CAISESMLGASGELFF
TRBV29-1,.,TRBJ2-7,TRBD2,TGCAGCGTGAGGCCCGGGACTAGCGGGAGCCGCTACGAGCAGTACTTC,CSVRPGTSGSRYEQYF
TRBV2,many,TRBJ2-7,.,TGTGCCAGCAGAGGCCAGGTGAGGGTCCTCTCCTACGAGCAGTACTTC,CASRGQVRVLSYEQYF
TRBV7-9,once,TRBJ1-1,TRBD1,TGTGCCAGCAGCTCACTCACAGGGGGGGACACTGAAGCTTTCTTT,CASSSLTGGDTEAFF
TRBV20-1,.,TRBJ2-7,TRBD2,TGCAGTGCTAGGGGAACTAGCGGGAGGGGTTCGTACGAGCAGTACTTC,CSARGTSGRGSYEQYF
TRBV4-1,many,TRBJ2-5,.,TGCGCCAGCAGCCAAGCCCGGGCGCGGGAGACCCAGTACTTC,CASSQARARETQYF
TRBV6-5,many,TRBJ1-5,.,TGTGCCAGCAGTTACTCGTCGTGGGGGGCTGGGGCCCAGCATTTT,CASSYSSWGAGAQHF
TRBV6-5,.,TRBJ1-2,TRBD1,TGTGCCAGCAGTTGGGGGACAGGGACTGATGGCTACACCTTC,CASSWGTGTDGYTF
TRBV6-1,many,TRBJ2-7,TRBD1,TGTGCCAGCGCTAGGGACAGGGAGCCCTACGAGCAGTACTTC,CASARDREPYEQYF
TRBV7-2,.,TRBJ2-7,.,TGTGCCAGCAGCCCGCTCTACGAGCAGTACTTC,CASSPLYEQYF
TRBV2,.,TRBJ2-7,.,TGTGCCAGCAGGGGCTCCTACGAGCAGTACTTC,CASRGSYEQYF
TRBV2,.,TRBJ1-2,.,TGTGCCAGCAGTGGAGCCGACCGCCTCACAAACTATGGCTACACCTTC,CASSGADRLTNYGYTF
TRBV5-1,once,TRBJ2-6,.,TGCGCCAGCAGCGGACAGTCCCCCTCTGGGGCCAACGTCCTGACTTTC,CASSGQSPSGANVLTF
TRBV5-8,many,TRBJ2-7,.,TGTGCCAGCAGCTTGGGCGGTAGCGAGCAGTACTTC,CASSLGGSEQYF
TRBV5-5,.,TRBJ2-3,.,TGTGCCAGCAGCTTTTGGGGGAAAGATATGGCAGATACGCAGTATTTT,CASSFWGKDMADTQYF
TRBV20-1,.,TRBJ2-7,TRBD1,TGCAGTGCACTGTCCCCCGGGACAGGCTCCTACGAGCAGTACTTC,CSALSPGTGSYEQYF
TRBV29-1,.,TRBJ1-1,.,TGCAGCGCCCTCGGGTACACTGAAGCTTTCTTT,CSALGYTEAFF
TRBV7-2,.,TRBJ1-5,.,TGTGCCAGCAGCTTAAGTGCGAGGGAGGACCAGCCCCAGCATTTT,CASSLSAREDQPQHF
TRBV6-6,.,TRBJ2-7,TRBD2,TGTGCCACCGCCTCAAACCCAGCGGGGAGGGGAGGCTACGAGCAGTACTTC,CATASNPAGRGGYEQYF
TRBV20-1,many,TRBJ2-5,.,TGCAGTGCTAGAGATGCTCAGCGGAGGCAAGAGACCCAGTACTTC,CSARDAQRRQETQYF
TRBV20-1,.,TRBJ2-7,.,TGCAGTGCTAGTGATCGAGGGGCGGGTTACGAGCAGTACTTC,CSASDRGAGYEQYF
TRBV7-2,.,TRBJ1-2,.,TGTGCCAGCAGCTCCGTGACAGGAGGAGGCTATGGCTGCACCTTC,CASSSVTGGGYGCTF
TRBV29-1,many,TRBJ1-2,TRBD1,TGCAGCGTTTCGGTGGACAGGGCTAACTATGGCTACACCTTC,CSVSVDRANYGYTF